The clone carrying this TCR beta chain was observed a handful of times. Its cognate antigen is unknown. A J-beta primer mix and a sample-barcoded 5' primer were used in a second PCR of about 7 to 12 cycles. A tag from a template-switch adaptor with 12 random nucleotides marked each cDNA molecule. A single record per CDR3 protein comes from TCRdb applying MiXCR to the 5' RACE reads. The sample includes about 1.8 million distinct CDR3 sequences, roughly 50% of them seen just once. This record belongs to a study of blood T cells in healthy people across ages. Study outcomes and limitations: Greater diversity and more naive CD4+ cells were seen in long-lived donors than in aged donors.

The germline V gene encodes CDR1 LGHDT and CDR2 YNNKEL (reference sequence). The CDR3 is 16 amino acids. J gave up 6 bases and V 4 bases, and 8 bases lay outside the gene matches. Every sample had a minimum of 6 million PBMCs isolated. Samples each yielded at least 5 micrograms of total RNA. The TCR was taken from a woman between 40 and 55 years old in good health. Sequenced material: blood. The rearrangement links TRBV3-1 to TRBJ2-3, with TRBD2 matching over 12 bases. The CDR3 here is CASSPPLAGGPDTQYF. CDR3 nucleotides: TGTGCCAGCAGCCCCCCCCTAGCGGGGGGGCCGGATACGCAGTATTTT.